The T cell receptor beta chain described here comes from a study of blood T cell repertoires in COVID-19. Germline-derived CDR1 and CDR2 are SGHDT and YYEEEE. This CDR3 is 15 amino acids long. The junction had 10 bases not matched to a gene; V was cut back by 0 bases and J by 8 bases. Study processing details: Reference gene primer amplification yielded estimated nucleated cell counts. Data came from immunoSEQ multiplex PCR; TCRdb stores just in-frame clones and leaves some out. The DNA gave D and trimming, while V, J and clone size come from that table. The table lists roughly 150,000 clones, 80% to 90% of them singletons, with roughly 13% in the top ten.

This TCR was sampled from a man between 18 and 35 years old with COVID-19, enrolled during active disease. What was sequenced was peripheral blood. The chain combines TRBV5-6 with TRBJ1-2, with TRBD1 matching 7 bases. The CDR3 coding sequence is TGTGCCAGCAGCTTGGTAGTGGGCAGGGGGTACGGCTACACCTTC. It codes for CASSLVVGRGYGYTF.